The text below deals with one TCR beta chain. The antigen is unknown. The data were obtained in a study of cytomegalovirus exposure and HLA in healthy donors. Germline values: CDR1 LGHNA, CDR2 YSLEER. This CDR3 is built from 15 residues. The J segment lost 7 bases and the V segment lost 6 bases, leaving 12 bases of the junction unmatched. The study, taken as a whole, reports: Using the classifier, cytomegalovirus status was reportedly diagnosed with high specificity and sensitivity. Some V segments, including TRBV6-2 and TRBV6-3, were excluded as indistinguishable.

Primers for the PCR totalled 60 Vbeta and 13 Jbeta. Sequencing was performed with immunoSEQ multiplex PCR; in TCRdb, only in-frame clones are kept and a portion is missing. This sample has about 130,000 clones; around three quarters occur once, and the top ten carry approximately 2%. This receptor was identified in a man younger than 30 in good health and CMV-seronegative. The chain carries TRBV4-3 and TRBJ2-7; 10 bases are a match to TRBD1. The specimen sequenced was PBMCs. The CDR3 DNA follows: TGCGCCAGCAGTCCCGCCGGGACAGGGGAGGGGGAGCAGTACTTC. The encoded protein is CASSPAGTGEGEQYF.